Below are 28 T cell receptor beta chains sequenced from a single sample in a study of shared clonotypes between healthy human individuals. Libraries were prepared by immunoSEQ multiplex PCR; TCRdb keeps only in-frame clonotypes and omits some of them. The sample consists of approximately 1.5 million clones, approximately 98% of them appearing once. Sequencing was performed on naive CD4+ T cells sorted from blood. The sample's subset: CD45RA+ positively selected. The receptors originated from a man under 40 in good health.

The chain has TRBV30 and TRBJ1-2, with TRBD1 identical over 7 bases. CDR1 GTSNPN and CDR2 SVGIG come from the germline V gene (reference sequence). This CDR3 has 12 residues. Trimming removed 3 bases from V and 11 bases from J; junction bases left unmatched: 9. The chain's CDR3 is CAWRRGPGRYTF. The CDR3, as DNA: TGTGCCTGGAGAAGGGGGCCGGGGCGTTACACCTTC.

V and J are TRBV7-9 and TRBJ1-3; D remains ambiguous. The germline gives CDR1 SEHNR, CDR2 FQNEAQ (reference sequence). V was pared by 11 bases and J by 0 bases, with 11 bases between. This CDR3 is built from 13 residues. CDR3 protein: CAFRARSGNTIYF. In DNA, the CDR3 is TGTGCCTTCCGGGCCCGCTCTGGAAACACCATATATTTT.

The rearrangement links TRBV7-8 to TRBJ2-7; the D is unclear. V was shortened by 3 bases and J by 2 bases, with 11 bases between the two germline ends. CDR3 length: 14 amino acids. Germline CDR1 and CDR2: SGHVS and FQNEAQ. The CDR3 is CASSFIDAAYEQYF. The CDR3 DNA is TGTGCCAGCAGCTTTATCGACGCTGCCTACGAGCAGTACTTC. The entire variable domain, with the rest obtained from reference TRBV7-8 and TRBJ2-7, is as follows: GAGVSQSPRYKVAKRGQDVALRCDPISGHVSLFWYQQALGQGPEFLTYFQNEAQLDKSGLPSDRFFAERPEGSVSTLKIQRTQQEDSAVYLCASSFIDAAYEQYFGPGTRLTVT.

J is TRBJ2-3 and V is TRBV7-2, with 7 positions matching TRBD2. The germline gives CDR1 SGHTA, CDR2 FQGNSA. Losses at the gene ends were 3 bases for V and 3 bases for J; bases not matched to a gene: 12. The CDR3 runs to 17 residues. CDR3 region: CASSFLGGSKRTDTQYF. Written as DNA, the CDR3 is TGTGCCAGCAGCTTCCTCGGCGGGAGTAAGAGGACAGATACGCAGTATTTT.

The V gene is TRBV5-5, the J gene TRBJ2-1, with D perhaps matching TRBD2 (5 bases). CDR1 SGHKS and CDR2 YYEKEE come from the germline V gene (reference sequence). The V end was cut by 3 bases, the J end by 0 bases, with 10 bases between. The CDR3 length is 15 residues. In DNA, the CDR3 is TGTGCCAGCAGCTCACCTGGGAGCTCCTACAATGAGCAGTTCTTC. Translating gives CASSSPGSSYNEQFF.

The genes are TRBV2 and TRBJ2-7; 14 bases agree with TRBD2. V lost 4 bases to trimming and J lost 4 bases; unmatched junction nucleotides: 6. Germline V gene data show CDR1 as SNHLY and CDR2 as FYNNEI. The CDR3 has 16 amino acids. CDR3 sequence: CASSAPGLAGGYEQYF. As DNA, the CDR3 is TGTGCCAGCAGTGCACCTGGACTAGCGGGAGGTTACGAGCAGTACTTC. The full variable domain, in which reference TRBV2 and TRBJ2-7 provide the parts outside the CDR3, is EPEVTQTPSHQVTQMGQEVILRCVPISNHLYFYWYRQILGQKVEFLVSFYNNEISEKSEIFDDQFSVERPDGSNFTLKIRSTKLEDSAMYFCASSAPGLAGGYEQYFGPGTRLTVT.

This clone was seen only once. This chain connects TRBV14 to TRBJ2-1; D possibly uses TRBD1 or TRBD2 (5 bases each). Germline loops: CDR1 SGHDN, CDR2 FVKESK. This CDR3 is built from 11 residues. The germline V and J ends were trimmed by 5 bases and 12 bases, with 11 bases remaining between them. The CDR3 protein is CASSSGRGQFF. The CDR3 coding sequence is TGTGCCAGCAGCTCAGGGAGAGGGCAGTTCTTC.

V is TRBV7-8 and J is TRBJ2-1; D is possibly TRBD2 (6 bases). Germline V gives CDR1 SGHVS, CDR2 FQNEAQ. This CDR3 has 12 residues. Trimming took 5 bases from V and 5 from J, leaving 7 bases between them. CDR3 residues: CASSRLDNEQFF. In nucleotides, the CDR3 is TGTGCCAGCAGCAGACTAGACAATGAGCAGTTCTTC.

The CDR3 region is CASSSRTGADTQYF. Written as DNA, the CDR3 is TGTGCCAGCAGCTCAAGGACAGGGGCAGATACGCAGTATTTT. The chain uses TRBV7-3 and TRBJ2-3; the match to TRBD1 covers 9 bases. The germline V gene encodes CDR1 SGHTA and CDR2 FQGTGA. This CDR3 comprises 14 residues. Trimming took 4 bases from V and 4 from J; bases not matched to a gene: 3.

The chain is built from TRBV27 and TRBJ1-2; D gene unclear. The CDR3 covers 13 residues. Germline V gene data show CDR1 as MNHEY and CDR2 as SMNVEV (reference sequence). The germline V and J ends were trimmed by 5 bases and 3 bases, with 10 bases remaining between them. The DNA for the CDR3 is TGTGCCAGCAGTAACAGTCGGGACTATGGCTACACCTTC. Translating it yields CASSNSRDYGYTF.

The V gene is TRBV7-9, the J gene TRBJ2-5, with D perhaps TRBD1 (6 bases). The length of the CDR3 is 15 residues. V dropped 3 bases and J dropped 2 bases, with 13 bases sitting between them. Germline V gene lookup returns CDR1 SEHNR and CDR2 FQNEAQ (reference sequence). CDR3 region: CASSLGNGQQETQYF. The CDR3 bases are TGTGCCAGCAGCTTGGGGAATGGACAGCAAGAGACCCAGTACTTC.

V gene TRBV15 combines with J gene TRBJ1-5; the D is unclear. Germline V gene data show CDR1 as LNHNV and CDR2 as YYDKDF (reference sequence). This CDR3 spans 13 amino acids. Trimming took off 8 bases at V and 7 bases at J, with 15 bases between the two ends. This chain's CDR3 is CATSLGIGQPQHF. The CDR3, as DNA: TGTGCCACCTCATTGGGAATTGGACAGCCCCAGCATTTT.

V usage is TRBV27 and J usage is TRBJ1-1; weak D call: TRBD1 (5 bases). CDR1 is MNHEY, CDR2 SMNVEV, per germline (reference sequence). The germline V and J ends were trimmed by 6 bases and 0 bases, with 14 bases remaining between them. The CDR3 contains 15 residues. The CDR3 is CASRTGGPLNTEAFF. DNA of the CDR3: TGTGCCAGCAGAACAGGAGGACCCTTGAACACTGAAGCTTTCTTT.

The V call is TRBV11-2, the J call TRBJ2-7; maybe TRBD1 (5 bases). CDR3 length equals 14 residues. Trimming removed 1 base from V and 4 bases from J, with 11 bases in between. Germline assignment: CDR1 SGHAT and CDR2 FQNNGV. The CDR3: CASSLGPRDYEQYF. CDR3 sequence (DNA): TGTGCCAGCAGCTTAGGGCCCAGGGATTACGAGCAGTACTTC.

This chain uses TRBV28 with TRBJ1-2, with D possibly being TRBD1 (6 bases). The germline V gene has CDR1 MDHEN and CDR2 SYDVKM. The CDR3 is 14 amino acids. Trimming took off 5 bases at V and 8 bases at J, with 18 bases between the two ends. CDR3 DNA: TGTGCCAGCAGTATCATACAGGGTTCAGGCGGCTACACCTTC. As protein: CASSIIQGSGGYTF.

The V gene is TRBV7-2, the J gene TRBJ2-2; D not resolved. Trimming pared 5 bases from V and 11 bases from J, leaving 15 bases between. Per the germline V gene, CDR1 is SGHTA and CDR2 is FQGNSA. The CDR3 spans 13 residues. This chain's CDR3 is CASSTGPHRELFF. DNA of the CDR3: TGTGCCAGCAGCACCGGGCCCCACCGCGAGCTGTTTTTT.

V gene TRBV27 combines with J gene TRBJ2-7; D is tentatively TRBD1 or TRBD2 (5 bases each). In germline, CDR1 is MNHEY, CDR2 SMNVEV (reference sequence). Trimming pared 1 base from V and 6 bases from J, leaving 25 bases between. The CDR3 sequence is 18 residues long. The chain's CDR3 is CASSLWGLTARRASEQYF. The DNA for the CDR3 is TGTGCCAGCAGTTTATGGGGCCTGACGGCCAGGCGGGCGTCCGAGCAGTACTTC.

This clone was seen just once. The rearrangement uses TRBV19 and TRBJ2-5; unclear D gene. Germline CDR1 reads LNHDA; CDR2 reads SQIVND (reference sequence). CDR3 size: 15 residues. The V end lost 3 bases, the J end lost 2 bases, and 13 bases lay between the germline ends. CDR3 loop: CASSIRHPSQETQYF. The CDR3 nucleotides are TGTGCCAGTAGTATCCGACACCCGAGTCAAGAGACCCAGTACTTC.

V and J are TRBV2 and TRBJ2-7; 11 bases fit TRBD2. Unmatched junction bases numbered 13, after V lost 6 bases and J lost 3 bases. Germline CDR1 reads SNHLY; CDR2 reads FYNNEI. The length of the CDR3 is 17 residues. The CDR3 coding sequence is TGTGCCAGCAGGGCCCGGACTAGCGGGCGTAACAACTACGAGCAGTACTTC. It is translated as CASRARTSGRNNYEQYF. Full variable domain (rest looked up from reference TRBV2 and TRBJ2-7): EPEVTQTPSHQVTQMGQEVILRCVPISNHLYFYWYRQILGQKVEFLVSFYNNEISEKSEIFDDQFSVERPDGSNFTLKIRSTKLEDSAMYFCASRARTSGRNNYEQYFGPGTRLTVT.

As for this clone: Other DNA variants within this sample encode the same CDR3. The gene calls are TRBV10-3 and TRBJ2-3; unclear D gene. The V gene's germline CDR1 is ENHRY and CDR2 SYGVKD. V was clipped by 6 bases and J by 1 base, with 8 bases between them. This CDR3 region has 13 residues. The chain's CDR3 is CAIRDSGTDTQYF. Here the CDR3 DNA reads TGTGCCATCAGAGATTCAGGCACAGATACGCAGTATTTT.

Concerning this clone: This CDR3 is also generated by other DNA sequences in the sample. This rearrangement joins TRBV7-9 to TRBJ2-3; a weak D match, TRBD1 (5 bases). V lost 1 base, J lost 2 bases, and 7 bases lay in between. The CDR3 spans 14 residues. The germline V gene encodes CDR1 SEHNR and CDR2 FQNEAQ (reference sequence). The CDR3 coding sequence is TGTGCCAGCAGCTTAGAGGGGAACACAGATACGCAGTATTTT. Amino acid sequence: CASSLEGNTDTQYF.

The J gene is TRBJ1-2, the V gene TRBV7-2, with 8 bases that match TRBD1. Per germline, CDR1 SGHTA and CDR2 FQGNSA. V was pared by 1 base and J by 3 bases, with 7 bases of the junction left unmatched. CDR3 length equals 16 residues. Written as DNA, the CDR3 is TGTGCCAGCAGCTTAGTTCAGGTGACAGGGGACTATGGCTACACCTTC. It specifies CASSLVQVTGDYGYTF. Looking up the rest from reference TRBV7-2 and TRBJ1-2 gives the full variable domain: GAGVSQSPSNKVTEKGKDVELRCDPISGHTALYWYRQSLGQGLEFLIYFQGNSAPDKSGLPSDRFSAERTGGSVSTLTIQRTQQEDSAVYLCASSLVQVTGDYGYTFGSGTRLTVV.

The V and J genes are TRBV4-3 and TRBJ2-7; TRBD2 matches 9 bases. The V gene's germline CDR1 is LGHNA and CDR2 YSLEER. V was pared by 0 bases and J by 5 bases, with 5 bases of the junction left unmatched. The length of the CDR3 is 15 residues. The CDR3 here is CASSQEAGGWDEQYF. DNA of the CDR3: TGCGCCAGCAGCCAAGAAGCGGGAGGATGGGACGAGCAGTACTTC.

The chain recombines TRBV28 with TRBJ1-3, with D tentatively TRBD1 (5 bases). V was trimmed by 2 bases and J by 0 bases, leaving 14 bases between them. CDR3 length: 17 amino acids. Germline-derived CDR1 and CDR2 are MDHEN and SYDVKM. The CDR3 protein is CASSLQPGTASGNTIYF. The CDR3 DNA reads TGTGCCAGCAGTTTACAACCGGGGACGGCCTCTGGAAACACCATATATTTT. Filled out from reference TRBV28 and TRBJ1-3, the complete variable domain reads DVKVTQSSRYLVKRTGEKVFLECVQDMDHENMFWYRQDPGLGLRLIYFSYDVKMKEKGDIPEGYSVSREKKERFSLILESASTNQTSMYLCASSLQPGTASGNTIYFGEGSWLTVV.

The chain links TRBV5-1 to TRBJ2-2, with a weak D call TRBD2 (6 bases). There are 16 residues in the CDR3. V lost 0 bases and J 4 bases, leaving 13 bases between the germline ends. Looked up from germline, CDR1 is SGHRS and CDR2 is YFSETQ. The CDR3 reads CASSLDVSGPTGELFF. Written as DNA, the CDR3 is TGCGCCAGCAGCTTGGACGTTAGCGGTCCCACCGGGGAGCTGTTTTTT.

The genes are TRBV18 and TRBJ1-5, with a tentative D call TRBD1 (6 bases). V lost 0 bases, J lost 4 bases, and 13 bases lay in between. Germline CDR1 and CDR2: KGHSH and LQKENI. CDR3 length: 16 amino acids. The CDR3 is CASSPPGQTLNQPQHF. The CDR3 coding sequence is TGTGCCAGCTCACCACCCGGACAGACACTTAATCAGCCCCAGCATTTT.

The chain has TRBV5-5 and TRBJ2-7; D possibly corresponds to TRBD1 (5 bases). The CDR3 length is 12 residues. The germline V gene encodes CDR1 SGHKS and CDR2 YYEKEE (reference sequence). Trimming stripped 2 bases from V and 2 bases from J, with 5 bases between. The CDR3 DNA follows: TGTGCCAGCAGCTTACAGGCCTACGAGCAGTACTTC. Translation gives CASSLQAYEQYF. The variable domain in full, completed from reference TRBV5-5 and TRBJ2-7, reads DAGVTQSPTHLIKTRGQQVTLRCSPISGHKSVSWYQQVLGQGPQFIFQYYEKEERGRGNFPDRFSARQFPNYSSELNVNALLLGDSALYLCASSLQAYEQYFGPGTRLTVT.

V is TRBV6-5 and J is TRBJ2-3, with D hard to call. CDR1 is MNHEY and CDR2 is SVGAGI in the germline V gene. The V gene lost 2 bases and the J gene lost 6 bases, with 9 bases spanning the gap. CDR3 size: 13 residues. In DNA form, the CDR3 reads TGTGCCAGCAGTTACGCTGGGTCGGATACGCAGTATTTT. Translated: CASSYAGSDTQYF.